This passage covers 30 T cell receptor beta chains from one sample sequenced in a study of blood T cell repertoires in COVID-19. Produced via immunoSEQ multiplex PCR; TCRdb's table is partial and in-frame only. The sample lists some 700,000 clones; 75% to 90% were seen once. What was sequenced was peripheral blood. These receptors were taken from a woman younger than 30 with acute or convalescent COVID-19.

The chain carries TRBV7-6 and TRBJ1-2; 9 bases map to TRBD1. The CDR3 contains 16 residues. Trimming removed 5 bases from V and 3 bases from J; junction bases left unmatched: 10. CDR1 and CDR2 (germline): SGHVS, FNYEAQ. The CDR3 coding sequence is TGTGCCAGCAGCGTACGTCCGGGACAGGGAGACTATGGCTACACCTTC. It specifies CASSVRPGQGDYGYTF.

This rearrangement joins TRBV3-1 (or the pseudogene TRBV3-2) to TRBJ1-2; TRBD1 might be the D (6 bases). V dropped 1 base and J dropped 4 bases, with 10 bases sitting between them. Germline V gene sequence: CDR1 LGHDT, CDR2 YNNKEL (reference sequence). The CDR3 runs 14 residues. The CDR3 DNA reads as TGTGCCAGCAGCCAAGGAAGGACAGTCTATGGCTACACCTTC. It codes for CASSQGRTVYGYTF.

The chain is built from TRBV9 and TRBJ2-7; D gene ambiguous. V shed 0 bases and J shed 6 bases, with 22 bases lying between them. This CDR3 spans 17 amino acids. Per the germline V gene, CDR1 is SGDLS and CDR2 is YYNGEE. The CDR3, as DNA: TGTGCCAGCAGCGTAGGGGCAGAGTCCTACCCCCTACTCGAGCAGTACTTC. Amino acids: CASSVGAESYPLLEQYF.

V and J are TRBV12-3 or TRBV12-4 and TRBJ2-7; D is possibly TRBD2 (6 bases). The CDR3 runs 13 residues. V dropped 6 bases and J dropped 4 bases, with 13 bases sitting between them. CDR3 region: CASSGGIGYEQYF. The CDR3 DNA reads as TGTGCCAGCAGCGGCGGGATCGGGTACGAGCAGTACTTC.

V and J are TRBV3-1 (or the pseudogene TRBV3-2) and TRBJ2-7; 12 bases align to TRBD2. CDR1 and CDR2 from the germline V gene are LGHDT and YNNKEL (reference sequence). With V trimmed by 7 bases and J by 6 bases, 10 bases remained unmatched. The CDR3 spans 15 residues. The DNA for the CDR3 is TGTGCCAGCACCTCTCTCCCGGGACTAGCGGGCGAGCAGTACTTC. It translates to CASTSLPGLAGEQYF.

The chain combines TRBV28 with TRBJ1-4, with D maybe TRBD1 (6 bases). The V gene's germline CDR1 is MDHEN and CDR2 SYDVKM. Between the trimmed V and J ends, which lost 4 bases and 9 bases, there was a span of 18 bases. This CDR3 is 15 amino acids long. CDR3 nucleotides: TGTGCCAGCAGTTGGGCGGGGGCCGGCCTCCAAAAACTGTTTTTT. Translation gives CASSWAGAGLQKLFF.

The genes are TRBV19 and TRBJ1-2; D unresolved. Looked up from germline, CDR1 is LNHDA and CDR2 is SQIVND (reference sequence). Trimming took 5 bases from V and 8 from J, leaving 15 bases between them. The CDR3 contains 13 residues. This CDR3 reads CASSPRTEDGYTF. In nucleotides, the CDR3 is TGTGCCAGTAGTCCAAGGACTGAGGACGGCTACACCTTC.

The chain carries TRBV4-1 and TRBJ2-3, with TRBD2 matching 7 bases. This CDR3 is 12 amino acids long. CDR1 and CDR2 from the germline V gene are MGHRA and YSYEKL. The J segment lost 8 bases and the V segment lost 1 base, leaving 0 bases of the junction unmatched. CDR3 nucleotides: TGCGCCAGCAGCCAAGCGGGGGGTACGCAGTATTTT. It translates to CASSQAGGTQYF.

The CDR3 nucleotides read TGCAGCGTTCCGGGACAGGGAACTTTCTTT. Translation gives CSVPGQGTFF. The chain has TRBV29-1 and TRBJ1-1, with 9 positions matching TRBD1. Germline CDR1 reads SQVTM; CDR2 reads ANQGSEA. The CDR3 contains 10 residues. J was trimmed by 12 bases and V by 5 bases; bases with no gene match: 4.

This rearrangement joins TRBV9 to TRBJ2-7; tentatively, D is TRBD1 (5 bases). CDR3 size: 15 residues. V was cut by 4 bases and J by 1 base, with 15 bases left in between. The germline CDR1 and CDR2 sequences are SGDLS and YYNGEE. CDR3 DNA sequence: TGTGCCAGCAGCCCCCAGGGTCGAATTTCCTACGAGCAGTACTTC. As protein: CASSPQGRISYEQYF.

The chain combines TRBV3-1 (or the pseudogene TRBV3-2) with TRBJ2-3; D unclear. Germline V gives CDR1 LGHDT, CDR2 YNNKEL (reference sequence). V lost 3 bases and J 6 bases, leaving 7 bases between the germline ends. CDR3 length: 12 residues. The CDR3 coding sequence is TGTGCCAGCAGCCACCTACGCGATACGCAGTATTTT. It specifies CASSHLRDTQYF.

J is TRBJ2-5 and V is TRBV7-2; 7 positions match TRBD1. This CDR3 is built from 15 residues. With 1 base clipped from V and 5 bases from J, the junction kept 7 bases outside the gene matches. From germline, CDR1 is SGHTA and CDR2 FQGNSA. The CDR3 DNA is TGTGCCAGCAGCTTAGTGGCAGGGGGTCGGGAGACCCAGTACTTC. Its translation: CASSLVAGGRETQYF.

The J gene is TRBJ1-2, the V gene TRBV5-4; weak D call: TRBD1 (6 bases). Deletions cut 4 bases from V and 5 bases from J, with 15 bases between. The CDR3 has 14 amino acids. Germline loops: CDR1 SGHNT, CDR2 YYREEE (reference sequence). The DNA for the CDR3 is TGTGCCAGCAGCGTCAGGGGAGTTGAGTATGGCTACACCTTC. Residues: CASSVRGVEYGYTF.

This chain connects TRBV30 to TRBJ1-2, with D tentatively TRBD1 (5 bases). The germline V gene has CDR1 GTSNPN and CDR2 SVGIG (reference sequence). V lost 0 bases and J lost 7, with 12 bases in between. The length of the CDR3 is 13 residues. The CDR3 region has the DNA TGTGCCTGGAGTGTCGGGGGGAATGGTGGCTACACCTTC. Translation: CAWSVGGNGGYTF.

The rearrangement links TRBV19 to TRBJ2-7; possible D gene TRBD1, 6 bases. Germline assignment: CDR1 LNHDA and CDR2 SQIVND (reference sequence). V was cut by 1 base and J by 3 bases, with 10 bases left in between. The CDR3 runs 14 residues. This CDR3 reads CASSIGDTDYEQYF. The CDR3 region has the DNA TGTGCCAGTAGTATAGGGGACACCGACTACGAGCAGTACTTC.

This clone has a handful of counts. The gene calls are TRBV6-2 or TRBV6-3 and TRBJ1-1; perhaps TRBD1 as D (6 bases). This CDR3 spans 20 amino acids. V was clipped by 6 bases and J by 2 bases, with 31 bases between them. Germline assignment: CDR1 MNHEY and CDR2 SVGEGT. CDR3 nucleotide sequence: TGTGCCAGCAGCCGCGAAGCTTACAGGGTGGCCGTTAGCTACAACACTGAAGCTTTCTTT. The encoded protein is CASSREAYRVAVSYNTEAFF.

The CDR3 DNA reads TGTGCCAGCAGCACCCGGACAGGCGGCTCTGGAAACACCATATATTTT. Protein: CASSTRTGGSGNTIYF. V and J are TRBV5-5 and TRBJ1-3, with 7 bases identical to TRBD1. J lost 0 bases, V lost 4 bases, and 7 bases had no gene match. Germline CDR1 reads SGHKS; CDR2 reads YYEKEE (reference sequence). The CDR3 runs 16 residues.

CDR3 in DNA: TGTGCCAGCAGTTTATCCCCGGGGGGTCGCACTGAAGCTTTCTTT. Translated, it gives CASSLSPGGRTEAFF. This chain joins TRBV27 and TRBJ1-1, with D perhaps TRBD1 (5 bases). Germline V CDR1 and CDR2: MNHEY, SMNVEV (reference sequence). The CDR3 length is 15 residues. The germline V and J ends were trimmed by 0 bases and 4 bases, with 12 bases remaining between them.

Concerning this clone: One end of the junction varies from germline; a read error may be responsible. The chain is built from TRBV2 and TRBJ2-1; maybe TRBD1 (5 bases). Germline V gene sequence: CDR1 SNHLY, CDR2 FYNNEI. This CDR3 is built from 16 residues. The CDR3 region has the DNA TGTGCCAGCAGTTCCGGACACCCCTTCTCCTACAATAAGCAGTTCTTC. This translates into CASSSGHPFSYNKQFF.

This clone has just one count. Lacking the conserved final phenylalanine or tryptophan, this CDR3 likely reflects a read error. The DNA is left out, because the CDR3 cannot be placed on it with certainty; the CDR3 is given as TCRdb lists it. Here the CDR3 reads CATSDADRPSFL. The chain links TRBV24-1 to TRBJ1-2; the DNA was not used to check the table's D call, TRBD1. Germline V CDR1 and CDR2: KGHDR, SFDVKD. The CDR3 totals 12 residues, both ends included.

The rearrangement uses TRBV18 and TRBJ1-6, with 8 bases aligning to TRBD1. Trimming at V came to 5 bases and at J to 10 bases, leaving 7 bases not matched to a gene. The CDR3 length is 14 residues. The V gene's germline CDR1 is KGHSH and CDR2 LQKENI. This CDR3 is CASSLGQGRSPLHF. The CDR3, as DNA: TGTGCCAGCTCATTAGGACAGGGCCGGTCACCCCTCCACTTT. Combining the CDR3 with reference TRBV18 and TRBJ1-6 gives the whole variable domain NAGVMQNPRHLVRRRGQEARLRCSPMKGHSHVYWYRQLPEEGLKFMVYLQKENIIDESGMPKERFSAEFPKEGPSILRIQQVVRGDSAAYFCASSLGQGRSPLHFGNGTRLTVT.

The chain links TRBV7-9 to TRBJ2-6, with 10 bases lining up with TRBD1. This CDR3 spans 18 amino acids. Germline V gives CDR1 SEHNR, CDR2 FQNEAQ (reference sequence). V was clipped by 2 bases and J by 1 base; unmatched bases: 5. DNA for the CDR3: TGTGCCAGCAGCTTAACCGGGACAGGGGCGTCTGGGGCCAACGTCCTGACTTTC. This translates into CASSLTGTGASGANVLTF.

The J gene is TRBJ1-4, the V gene TRBV19; D remains unclear. The germline V gene encodes CDR1 LNHDA and CDR2 SQIVND (reference sequence). This CDR3 has 16 amino acids. V was clipped by 1 base and J by 8 bases, with 17 bases between them. CDR3 sequence reads: CASSIGVGSRSEKLFF. DNA for the CDR3: TGTGCCAGTAGTATAGGCGTTGGGTCGAGGAGCGAAAAACTGTTTTTT.

This chain links TRBV5-5 with TRBJ1-1, with a weak D call TRBD1 (5 bases). CDR1 and CDR2 from the germline V gene are SGHKS and YYEKEE (reference sequence). The CDR3 is made up of 18 amino acids. Trimming stripped 3 bases from V and 1 base from J, with 22 bases between. CDR3 sequence: CASSSTLELTARNTEAFF. The CDR3 DNA reads TGTGCCAGCAGCTCCACCCTGGAACTGACAGCGCGGAACACTGAAGCTTTCTTT. Full variable domain (remainder filled in from reference TRBV5-5 and TRBJ1-1): DAGVTQSPTHLIKTRGQQVTLRCSPISGHKSVSWYQQVLGQGPQFIFQYYEKEERGRGNFPDRFSARQFPNYSSELNVNALLLGDSALYLCASSSTLELTARNTEAFFGQGTRLTVV.

This chain links TRBV29-1 with TRBJ1-2; a weak D match, TRBD1 (5 bases). This CDR3 spans 18 amino acids. V was pared by 6 bases and J by 8 bases, with 34 bases between. The germline V gene encodes CDR1 SQVTM and CDR2 ANQGSEA. The CDR3 bases are TGCAGCGTAGATATTGCGACGTGGGAGGGGTCCCCTTCACGGGGCTACACCTTC. This encodes CSVDIATWEGSPSRGYTF.

This rearrangement joins TRBV5-1 to TRBJ2-3, with a weak D call TRBD2 (6 bases). CDR1 is SGHRS, CDR2 YFSETQ, per germline. The CDR3 runs 16 residues. The V and J ends lost 2 bases and 2 bases respectively, with 15 bases between them. DNA of the CDR3: TGCGCCAGCAGCTTAGAAAAACGGGGGACCACAGATACGCAGTATTTT. Amino acid sequence: CASSLEKRGTTDTQYF.

This clone was seen only once. The chain links TRBV7-6 to TRBJ2-2, with 10 bases aligning to TRBD2. Germline loops: CDR1 SGHVS, CDR2 FNYEAQ. There are 18 residues in the CDR3. V trimming: 0 bases; J trimming: 1 base; junction bases outside the gene matches: 5. In nucleotides, the CDR3 is TGTGCCAGCAGCTTAGCGACCAAGCGGGGGGGGAACACCGGGGAGCTGTTTTTT. It is translated as CASSLATKRGGNTGELFF.

The V call is TRBV7-9, the J call TRBJ1-4; D is undetermined. V was pared by 5 bases and J by 0 bases, with 10 bases between. Germline V gene sequence: CDR1 SEHNR, CDR2 FQNEAQ (reference sequence). The CDR3 spans 15 residues. The CDR3 sequence: CASSIPRATNEKLFF. The CDR3 DNA sequence: TGTGCCAGCAGCATACCGAGAGCAACTAATGAAAAACTGTTTTTT.

The chain employs TRBV5-1 and TRBJ1-1; D not certain. The V gene's germline CDR1 is SGHRS and CDR2 YFSETQ. This CDR3 contains 17 residues. Deletions cut 0 bases from V and 0 bases from J, with 15 bases between. CDR3 DNA: TGCGCCAGCAGCTTGGGCCCCCGTCGCGGGGTGAACACTGAAGCTTTCTTT. It codes for CASSLGPRRGVNTEAFF.

The chain carries TRBV12-3 or TRBV12-4 and TRBJ2-2; D unclear. The CDR3 loop spans 12 amino acids. CDR3 bases: TGTGCGTATCAGGCGAACACCGGGGAGCTGTTTTTT. Protein product: CAYQANTGELFF.